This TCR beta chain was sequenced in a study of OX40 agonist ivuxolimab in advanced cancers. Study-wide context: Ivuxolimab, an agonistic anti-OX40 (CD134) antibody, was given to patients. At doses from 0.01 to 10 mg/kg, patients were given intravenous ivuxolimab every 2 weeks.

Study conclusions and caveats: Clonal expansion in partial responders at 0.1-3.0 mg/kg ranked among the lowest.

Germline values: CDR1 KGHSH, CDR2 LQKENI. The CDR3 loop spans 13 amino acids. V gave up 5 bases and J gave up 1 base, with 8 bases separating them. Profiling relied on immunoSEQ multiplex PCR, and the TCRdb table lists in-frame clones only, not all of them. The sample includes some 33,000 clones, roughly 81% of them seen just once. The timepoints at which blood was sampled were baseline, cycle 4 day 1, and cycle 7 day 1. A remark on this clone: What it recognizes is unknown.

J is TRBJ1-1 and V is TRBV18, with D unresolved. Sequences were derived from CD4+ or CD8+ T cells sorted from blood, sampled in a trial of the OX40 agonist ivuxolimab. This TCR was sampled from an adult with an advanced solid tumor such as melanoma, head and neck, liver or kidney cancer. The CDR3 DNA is TGTGCCAGCTCAGGGGTCGCGAACACTGAAGCTTTCTTT. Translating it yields CASSGVANTEAFF.